The TCR beta chain under discussion was sequenced for a study of glioma-infiltrating T cells. Study-level findings and limits: Very few CDR3 sequences were shared between tissue and blood.

This clonotype showed up many times. The antigen remains undetermined. The iRepertoire nested amplicon-rescue multiplex PCR amplified TCR alpha and beta CDR3s from RNA. TCRdb reprocessed the multiplex PCR reads via MiXCR and lists one record per CDR3 protein. The sample has some 130,000 distinct CDR3 sequences, 20% to 25% seen once. This CDR3 contains 14 residues. V was shortened by 5 bases and J by 3 bases, with 11 bases between the two germline ends. Germline V gene lookup returns CDR1 MNHNS and CDR2 SASEGT. The TCR comes from a human donor with low-grade glioma or glioblastoma, undergoing nonglioma brain surgery, or in good health (not recorded which). Sequencing input: glioma tissue, nonneoplastic brain tissue, or PBMCs (not recorded which). The chain combines TRBV6-1 with TRBJ2-1; possible D gene TRBD1, 6 bases. The CDR3 loop is CASSSRTDYNEQFF. DNA of the CDR3: TGTGCCAGCAGTTCCCGGACAGACTACAATGAGCAGTTCTTC.